This T cell receptor beta chain was captured in a study of T cell changes during pregnancy in multiple sclerosis. Profiling relied on immunoSEQ multiplex PCR, and the TCRdb table lists in-frame clones only, not all of them. The sample yields roughly 35,000 clones, around nine tenths seen once. This TCR was sampled from a female donor with multiple sclerosis, enrolled in a pregnancy study. Sequencing was performed on CD8+ T cells from peripheral blood mononuclear cells, taken before pregnancy.

CDR3 loop: CSVTVNYGYTF. DNA for the CDR3: TGCAGTGTAACGGTGAACTATGGCTACACCTTC. The V call is TRBV20-1, the J call TRBJ1-2; D ambiguous. CDR1 DFQATT and CDR2 SNEGSKA come from the germline V gene (reference sequence). The CDR3 is 11 residues long. Trimming removed 7 bases from V and 2 bases from J, with 8 bases in between.